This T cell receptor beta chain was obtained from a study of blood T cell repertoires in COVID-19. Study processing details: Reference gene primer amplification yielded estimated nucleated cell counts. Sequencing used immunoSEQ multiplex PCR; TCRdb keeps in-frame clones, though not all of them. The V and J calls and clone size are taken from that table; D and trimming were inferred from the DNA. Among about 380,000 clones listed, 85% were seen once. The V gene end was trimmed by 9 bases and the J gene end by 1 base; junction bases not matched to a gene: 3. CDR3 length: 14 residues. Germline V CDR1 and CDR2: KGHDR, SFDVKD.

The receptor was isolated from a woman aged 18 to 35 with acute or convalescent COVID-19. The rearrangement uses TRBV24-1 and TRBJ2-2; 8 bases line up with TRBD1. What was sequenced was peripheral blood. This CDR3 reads CATGGTGNTGELFF. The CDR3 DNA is TGTGCCACCGGGGGGACAGGGAACACCGGGGAGCTGTTTTTT.